The clone carrying this T cell receptor beta chain was counted a few times. The data derive from a study of neurological immune-mediated disorders. TCRdb reanalysed the 5' RACE reads using MiXCR and keeps one entry per CDR3 protein. The data contain roughly 120,000 distinct CDR3 sequences, roughly 3.2% of them seen just once; the ten biggest clones take up 1.3%. This CDR3 spans 16 amino acids. V was clipped by 7 bases and J by 1 base, with 19 bases between them. Germline CDR1 SGHDT, CDR2 YYEEEE. The sequence was obtained from a woman aged 25 to 39 with multiple sclerosis. Sequenced material: PBMCs. J is TRBJ2-3 and V is TRBV5-6; D is perhaps TRBD2 (6 bases). CDR3 nucleotide sequence: TGTGCCAGCTGGGGCCTGACTAGTCGCGGCACAGATACGCAGTATTTT. It encodes CASWGLTSRGTDTQYF.